The clone carrying this T cell receptor beta chain has a handful of counts. TCR beta CDR3 regions were amplified from RNA. In the first-round RT-PCR of the TCR CDR3, the HTBI primer set was used. TCRdb used MiXCR to reprocess the multiplex PCR reads, holding one entry per CDR3 protein. Of a few hundred thousand distinct CDR3 sequences detected, 12% to 15% appear once; the ten largest clones hold about 5%. These data are taken from a study of T cells in Graves' hyperthyroidism and ophthalmopathy. Germline values: CDR1 MNHEY, CDR2 SVGAGI. The CDR3 spans 17 residues. With V trimmed by 3 bases and J by 9 bases, 13 bases remained unmatched. The definition of stable Graves' hyperthyroidism was no ophthalmopathy progression within 18 months. Orbital computed tomography, thyroid ultrasound, serum thyroxine and TRAb, and clinical symptoms together informed the diagnoses.

The sample was blood. The genes are TRBV6-5 and TRBJ2-3, with TRBD2 identical over 12 bases. The TCR was taken from a woman under 30 with Graves' hyperthyroidism. Written as DNA, the CDR3 is TGTGCCAGCAGTTATACTGTACGGACTAGCGGGGAGTTGACGCAGTATTTT. This gives the protein CASSYTVRTSGELTQYF.